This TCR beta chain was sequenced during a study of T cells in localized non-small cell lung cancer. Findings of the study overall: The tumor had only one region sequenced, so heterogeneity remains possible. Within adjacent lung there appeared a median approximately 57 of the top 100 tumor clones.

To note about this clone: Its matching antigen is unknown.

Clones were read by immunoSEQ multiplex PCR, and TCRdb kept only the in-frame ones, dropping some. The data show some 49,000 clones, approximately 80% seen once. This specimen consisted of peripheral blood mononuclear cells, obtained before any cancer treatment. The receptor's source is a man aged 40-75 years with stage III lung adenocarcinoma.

The CDR3 protein is CASSFTTNYGYTF. CDR3 sequence (DNA): TGTGCCAGCAGTTTCACAACTAACTATGGCTACACCTTC. This chain links TRBV6-6 with TRBJ1-2; D is ambiguous. V was pared by 4 bases and J by 0 bases, with 6 bases between. The CDR3 extends over 13 amino acids. Germline CDR1 is MNHNY and CDR2 is SVGAGI (reference sequence).